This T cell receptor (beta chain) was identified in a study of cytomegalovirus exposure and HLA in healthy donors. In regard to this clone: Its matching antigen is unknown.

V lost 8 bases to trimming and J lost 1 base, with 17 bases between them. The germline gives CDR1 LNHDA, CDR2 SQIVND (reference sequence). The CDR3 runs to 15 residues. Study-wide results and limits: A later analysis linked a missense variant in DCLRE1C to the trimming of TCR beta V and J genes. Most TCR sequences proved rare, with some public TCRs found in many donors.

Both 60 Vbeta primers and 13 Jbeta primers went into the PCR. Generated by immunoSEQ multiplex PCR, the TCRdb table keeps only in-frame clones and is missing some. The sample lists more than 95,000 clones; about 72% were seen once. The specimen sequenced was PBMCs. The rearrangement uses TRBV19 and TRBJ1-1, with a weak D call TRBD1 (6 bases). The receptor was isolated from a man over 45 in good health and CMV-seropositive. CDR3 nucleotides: TGTGCCAGTGGGGTAGTGGGGGCGCGGAACACTGAAGCTTTCTTT. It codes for CASGVVGARNTEAFF.